This T cell receptor beta chain was identified during a study of T-cell memory formation after mild COVID-19. Study background: In these data, TCR clusters were largely donor specific.

Germline-derived CDR1 and CDR2 are ENHRY and SYGVKD. V shed 0 bases and J shed 2 bases, with 11 bases lying between them. CDR3 length: 15 residues. Turning to this clonotype: The antigen is not known.

Overall study results and limits: Contracting clones, day 15 to 85, had balanced CD4/CD8, and later expanders favored CD4+.

One entry per CDR3 protein, called by TCRdb with MiXCR from the 5' RACE reads. In the table there are roughly 50,000 distinct CDR3 sequences, more than 9% of which are singletons. Material: PBMCs or a T cell subset sorted from them (not recorded which). This TCR was sampled from a man younger than 30 who had mild COVID-19 (a few samples of this study predate the infection). Cell type and time point are not known. The chain has TRBV10-3 and TRBJ2-7; no definite D call. The CDR3 protein is CAISESRTTPYEQYF. For the CDR3, the DNA is TGTGCCATCAGTGAGTCGAGAACAACCCCCTACGAGCAGTACTTC.